A single sample gave rise to the 9 T cell receptor beta chains below, sequenced in a study of blood T cells in healthy people across ages. The second PCR ran roughly 7 to 12 cycles with a sample-barcoded 5' primer and J-beta primers. Each CDR3 protein gets one entry after TCRdb re-called the 5' RACE reads with MiXCR. The table records 1,800,000 or so distinct CDR3 sequences, approximately 39% of them present only once. The sequencing input was blood. These receptor sequences come from a human donor in good health.

In DNA, the CDR3 is TGTGCCACCAGCAGGACTAGCCCTTCCTACAATGAGCAGTTCTTC. It codes for CATSRTSPSYNEQFF. V is TRBV15 and J is TRBJ2-1; TRBD2 aligns across 7 bases. The junction had 3 bases not matched to a gene; V was cut back by 3 bases and J by 1 base. The CDR3 extends over 15 amino acids. Germline CDR1 and CDR2: LNHNV and YYDKDF (reference sequence).

This clonotype has a handful of counts. The genes are TRBV15 and TRBJ2-1; the D gene is possibly TRBD2 (6 bases). CDR3 length: 15 residues. CDR1 is LNHNV and CDR2 is YYDKDF in the germline V gene (reference sequence). Trimming shortened V by 1 base and J by 6 bases, and 13 bases separated the two germline ends. DNA of the CDR3: TGTGCCACCAGCAGAGTCGGCGGGGCTGGCAATGAGCAGTTCTTC. Its translation: CATSRVGGAGNEQFF.

This clonotype was seen a few times. This sequence joins TRBV7-2 and TRBJ2-5; 8 bases line up with TRBD2. The CDR3 loop spans 15 amino acids. Trimming at V came to 3 bases and at J to 5 bases, leaving 8 bases not matched to a gene. Germline CDR1 and CDR2: SGHTA and FQGNSA. CDR3 residues: CASSFNGGALETQYF. Here the CDR3 DNA reads TGTGCCAGCAGCTTTAACGGGGGGGCTTTGGAGACCCAGTACTTC.

V and J are TRBV5-6 and TRBJ1-5; 7 bases agree with TRBD1. The V and J ends lost 0 bases and 7 bases, in that order; junction bases with no gene match: 7. There are 15 residues in the CDR3. Germline V gene sequence: CDR1 SGHDT, CDR2 YYEEEE. CDR3 amino acids: CASSLARQGGQPQHF. The CDR3, as DNA: TGTGCCAGCAGCTTGGCACGGCAGGGGGGACAGCCCCAGCATTTT. Drawing the rest from reference TRBV5-6 and TRBJ1-5, the complete variable domain is DAGVTQSPTHLIKTRGQQVTLRCSPKSGHDTVSWYQQALGQGPQFIFQYYEEEERQRGNFPDRFSGHQFPNYSSELNVNALLLGDSALYLCASSLARQGGQPQHFGDGTRLSIL.

The V call is TRBV6-5, the J call TRBJ1-2; D unclear. The CDR3 extends over 13 amino acids. Trimming stripped 2 bases from V and 3 bases from J, with 7 bases between. Germline CDR1 is MNHEY and CDR2 is SVGAGI. CDR3 in DNA: TGTGCCAGCAGTTACATATCAGACTATGGCTACACCTTC. Encoded protein: CASSYISDYGYTF.

The J gene is TRBJ1-1, the V gene TRBV7-2, with TRBD1 identical over 7 bases. The CDR3 is made up of 13 amino acids. V lost 5 bases to trimming and J lost 4 bases; unmatched junction nucleotides: 4. The germline CDR1 and CDR2 sequences are SGHTA and FQGNSA. The CDR3 nucleotides read TGTGCCAGCAGCGACAGGGTTGGCACTGAAGCTTTCTTT. Residues: CASSDRVGTEAFF.

This clonotype was detected only a few times. CDR3 region: CASSPGVAQYF. DNA of the CDR3: TGCGCCAGCAGCCCCGGGGTAGCGCAGTATTTT. The J gene is TRBJ2-3, the V gene TRBV5-1; a weak D match, TRBD2 (5 bases). Trimming shortened V by 4 bases and J by 10 bases, and 10 bases separated the two germline ends. CDR1 and CDR2 from the germline V gene are SGHRS and YFSETQ. This CDR3 comprises 11 residues.

The chain couples TRBV19 to TRBJ1-2; 7 nucleotides align to TRBD1. Germline lookup yields CDR1 LNHDA and CDR2 SQIVND (reference sequence). V shed 4 bases, J shed 3 bases, and the junction held 8 bases outside the gene matches. This CDR3 comprises 15 residues. The CDR3 DNA reads TGTGCCAGTAGTAAAAGCAGGGGGACGGACTATGGCTACACCTTC. Residues: CASSKSRGTDYGYTF.

This clonotype has just one count. Compared with germline, one end of the junction differs, possibly owing to a read error. V and J are TRBV4-2 and TRBJ2-1; 9 nucleotides line up with TRBD2. CDR3 size: 17 residues. Germline V gene sequence: CDR1 LGHNA, CDR2 YNFKEQ. The CDR3 spells CASSQWPSGETYIEQFF. The CDR3 DNA reads TGTGCCAGCAGCCAATGGCCTAGCGGGGAAACCTACATTGAGCAGTTCTTC.